The clone carrying this TCR beta chain was counted many times. The germline gene is not matched at one end of the junction; a read error may be the cause. Using its own MiXCR run on the multiplex PCR reads, TCRdb lists one record per CDR3 protein. Of some 230,000 distinct CDR3 sequences in the sample, less than 40% were seen once. The lymph nodes were axillary draining lymph nodes from breast cancer patients. The data were taken from a study of breast tumors, draining lymph nodes, adjacent tissues. CDR1 is MNHNY, CDR2 SVGAGI, per germline (reference sequence). CDR3 size: 16 residues. This rearrangement joins TRBV6-6 to TRBJ1-5; D not resolved. Sequencing input: axillary lymph node tissue. The receptor was isolated from a female donor with breast cancer. Some clones in this sample may be carry-over from other donors' samples. CDR3 bases: TGTGCCAGCAGTCACTCGGCGGGTCACGTCAATCAGCCCCAGCATTTT. Residues: CASSHSAGHVNQPQHF.